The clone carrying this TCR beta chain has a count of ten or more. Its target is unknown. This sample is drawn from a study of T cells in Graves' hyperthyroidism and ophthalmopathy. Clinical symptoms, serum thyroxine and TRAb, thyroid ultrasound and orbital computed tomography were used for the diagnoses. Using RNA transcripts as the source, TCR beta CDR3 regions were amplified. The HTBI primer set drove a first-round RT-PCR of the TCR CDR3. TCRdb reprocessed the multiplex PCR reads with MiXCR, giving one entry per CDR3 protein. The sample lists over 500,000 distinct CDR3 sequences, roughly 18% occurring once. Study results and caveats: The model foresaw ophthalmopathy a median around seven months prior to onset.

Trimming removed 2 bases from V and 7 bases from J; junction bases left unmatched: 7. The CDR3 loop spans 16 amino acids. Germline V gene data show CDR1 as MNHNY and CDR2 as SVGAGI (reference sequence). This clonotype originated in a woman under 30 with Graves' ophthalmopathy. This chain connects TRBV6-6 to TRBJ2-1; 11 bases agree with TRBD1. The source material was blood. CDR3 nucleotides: TGTGCCAGCAGTTACCCGACGGGACAGGGGGTGAATGAGCAGTTCTTC. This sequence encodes CASSYPTGQGVNEQFF.